The 3 T cell receptor beta chains below all came from one sample that was sequenced in a study of tumor-infiltrating lymphocytes in oesophageal squamous cell carcinoma. A single record per CDR3 protein comes from TCRdb applying MiXCR to the PCR reads. The repertoire holds about 12,000 distinct CDR3 sequences, with 50% to 60% as singletons. Sample: esophageal tumor tissue. These TCRs come from a female donor with esophageal squamous cell carcinoma.

This clonotype occurred a few times. The chain links TRBV12-3 or TRBV12-4 to TRBJ2-1; TRBD2 aligns across 12 bases. There are 14 residues in the CDR3. J gave up 8 bases and V 7 bases, and 6 bases lay outside the gene matches. CDR3 DNA: TGTGCCAGCACCACTAGCGGGAGGTTCGATGAGCAGTTCTTC. Translating it yields CASTTSGRFDEQFF.

In its sample, this clonotype was seen many times. The CDR3 loop reads CASRLGLPLTEAFF. DNA of the CDR3: TGTGCCAGCAGGCTCGGACTGCCGCTCACTGAAGCTTTCTTT. This rearrangement joins TRBV6-1 to TRBJ1-1; D gene uncertain. The CDR3 extends over 14 amino acids. Deletions cut 6 bases from V and 4 bases from J, with 15 bases between. Germline V lookup: CDR1 MNHNS, CDR2 SASEGT.

The CDR3 protein is CASSWQGFTDTQYF. In DNA form, the CDR3 reads TGTGCCAGCAGTTGGCAGGGGTTCACAGATACGCAGTATTTT. V and J are TRBV27 and TRBJ2-3; D may be TRBD1 (6 bases). There are 14 residues in the CDR3. Trimming shortened V by 4 bases and J by 2 bases, and 10 bases separated the two germline ends. Germline V gene sequence: CDR1 MNHEY, CDR2 SMNVEV (reference sequence).